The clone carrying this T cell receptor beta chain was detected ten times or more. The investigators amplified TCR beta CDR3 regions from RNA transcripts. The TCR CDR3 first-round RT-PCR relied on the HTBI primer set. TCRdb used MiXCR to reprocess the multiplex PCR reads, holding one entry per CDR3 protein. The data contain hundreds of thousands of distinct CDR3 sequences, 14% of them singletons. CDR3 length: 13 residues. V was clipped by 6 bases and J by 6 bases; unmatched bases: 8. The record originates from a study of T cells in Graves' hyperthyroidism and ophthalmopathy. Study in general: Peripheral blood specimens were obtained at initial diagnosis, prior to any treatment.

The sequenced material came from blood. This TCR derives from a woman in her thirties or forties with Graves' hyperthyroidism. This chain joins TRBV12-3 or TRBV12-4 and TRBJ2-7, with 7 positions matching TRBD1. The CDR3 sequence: CASRYQGQTEQYF. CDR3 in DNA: TGTGCCAGCAGATATCAGGGACAGACCGAGCAGTACTTC.